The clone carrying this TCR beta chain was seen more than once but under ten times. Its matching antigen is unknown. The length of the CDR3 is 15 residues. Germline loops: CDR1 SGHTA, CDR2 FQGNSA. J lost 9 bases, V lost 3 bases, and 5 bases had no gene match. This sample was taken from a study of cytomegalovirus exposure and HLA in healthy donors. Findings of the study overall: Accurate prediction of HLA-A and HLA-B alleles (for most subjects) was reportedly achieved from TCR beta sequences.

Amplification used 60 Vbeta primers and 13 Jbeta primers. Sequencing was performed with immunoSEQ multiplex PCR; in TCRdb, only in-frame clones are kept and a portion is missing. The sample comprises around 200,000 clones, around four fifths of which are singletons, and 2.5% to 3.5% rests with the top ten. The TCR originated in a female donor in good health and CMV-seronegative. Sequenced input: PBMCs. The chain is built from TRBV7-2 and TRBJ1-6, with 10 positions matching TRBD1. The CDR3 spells CASSFPGTGVSPLHF. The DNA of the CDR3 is TGTGCCAGCAGCTTCCCCGGGACAGGGGTTTCACCCCTCCACTTT.